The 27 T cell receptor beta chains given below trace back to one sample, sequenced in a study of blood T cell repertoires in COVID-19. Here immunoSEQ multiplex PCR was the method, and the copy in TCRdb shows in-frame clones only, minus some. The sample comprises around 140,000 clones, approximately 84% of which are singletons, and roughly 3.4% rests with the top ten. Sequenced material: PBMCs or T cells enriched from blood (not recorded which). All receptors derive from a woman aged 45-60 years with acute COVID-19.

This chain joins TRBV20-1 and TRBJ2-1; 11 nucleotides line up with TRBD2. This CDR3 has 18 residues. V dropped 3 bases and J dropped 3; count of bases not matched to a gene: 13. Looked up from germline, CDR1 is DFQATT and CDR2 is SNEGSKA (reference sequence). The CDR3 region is CSASPLAGGGRFYNEQFF. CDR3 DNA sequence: TGCAGTGCTAGTCCGCTAGCGGGGGGTGGTAGGTTCTACAATGAGCAGTTCTTC.

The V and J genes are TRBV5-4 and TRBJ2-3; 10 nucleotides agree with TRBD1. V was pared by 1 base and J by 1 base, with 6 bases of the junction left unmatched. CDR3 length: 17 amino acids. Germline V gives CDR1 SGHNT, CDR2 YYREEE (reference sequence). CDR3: CASSLTSGTGGTDTQYF. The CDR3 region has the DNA TGTGCCAGCAGCTTGACCTCCGGGACAGGGGGCACAGATACGCAGTATTTT.

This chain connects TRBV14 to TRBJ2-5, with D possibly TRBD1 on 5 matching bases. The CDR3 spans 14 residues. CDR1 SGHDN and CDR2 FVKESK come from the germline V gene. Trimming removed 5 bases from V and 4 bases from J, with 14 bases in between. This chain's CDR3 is CASSTYGARETQYF. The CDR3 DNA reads TGTGCCAGCAGCACATATGGGGCCAGAGAGACCCAGTACTTC.

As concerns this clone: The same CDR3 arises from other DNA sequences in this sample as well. CDR3: CASSPGLQETQYF. The CDR3 region has the DNA TGTGCCAGCAGCCCTGGACTACAAGAGACCCAGTACTTC. The gene calls are TRBV7-3 and TRBJ2-5; D is possibly TRBD2 (6 bases). CDR3 length: 13 amino acids. V dropped 5 bases and J dropped 2 bases, with 9 bases sitting between them. Germline CDR1 is SGHTA and CDR2 is FQGTGA.

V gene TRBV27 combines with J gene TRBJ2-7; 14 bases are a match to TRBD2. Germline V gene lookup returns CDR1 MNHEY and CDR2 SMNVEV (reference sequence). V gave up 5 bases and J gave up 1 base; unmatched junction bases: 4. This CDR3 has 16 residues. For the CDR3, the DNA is TGTGCCAGCAGTGGGACTAGCGGGAGTGATTCCTACGAGCAGTACTTC. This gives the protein CASSGTSGSDSYEQYF.

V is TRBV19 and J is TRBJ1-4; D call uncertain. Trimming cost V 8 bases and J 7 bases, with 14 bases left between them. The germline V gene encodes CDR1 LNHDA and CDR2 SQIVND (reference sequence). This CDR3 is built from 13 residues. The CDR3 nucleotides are TGTGCCAGTGGTACGAGGGTATTTGAAAAACTGTTTTTT. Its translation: CASGTRVFEKLFF. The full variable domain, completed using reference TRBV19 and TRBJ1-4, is DGGITQSPKYLFRKEGQNVTLSCEQNLNHDAMYWYRQDPGQGLRLIYYSQIVNDFQKGDIAEGYSVSREKKESFPLTVTSAQKNPTAFYLCASGTRVFEKLFFGSGTQLSVL.

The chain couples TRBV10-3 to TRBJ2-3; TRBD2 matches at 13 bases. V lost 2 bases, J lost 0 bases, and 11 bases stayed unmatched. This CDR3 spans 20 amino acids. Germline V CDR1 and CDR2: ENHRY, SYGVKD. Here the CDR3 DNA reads TGTGCCATCAGTGAGCCCATGACGGGACTAGCGGGACGAAGCACAGATACGCAGTATTTT. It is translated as CAISEPMTGLAGRSTDTQYF.

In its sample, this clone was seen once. The CDR3 region is CASSSSLVQETQYF. The CDR3 DNA is TGTGCCAGCAGCTCCTCACTGGTCCAAGAGACCCAGTACTTC. The rearrangement links TRBV5-4 to TRBJ2-5; D is uncertain. CDR1 and CDR2 from the germline V gene are SGHNT and YYREEE (reference sequence). This CDR3 has 14 residues. The V and J ends lost 3 bases and 1 base respectively, with 10 bases between them.

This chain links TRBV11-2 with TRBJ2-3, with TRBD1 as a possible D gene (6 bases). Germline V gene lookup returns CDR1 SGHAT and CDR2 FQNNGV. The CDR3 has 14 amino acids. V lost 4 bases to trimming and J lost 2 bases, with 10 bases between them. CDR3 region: CASSYDRFTDTQYF. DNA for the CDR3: TGTGCCAGCAGCTACGACAGGTTCACAGATACGCAGTATTTT. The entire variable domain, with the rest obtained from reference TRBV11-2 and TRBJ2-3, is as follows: EAGVAQSPRYKIIEKRQSVAFWCNPISGHATLYWYQQILGQGPKLLIQFQNNGVVDDSQLPKDRFSAERLKGVDSTLKIQPAKLEDSAVYLCASSYDRFTDTQYFGPGTRLTVL.

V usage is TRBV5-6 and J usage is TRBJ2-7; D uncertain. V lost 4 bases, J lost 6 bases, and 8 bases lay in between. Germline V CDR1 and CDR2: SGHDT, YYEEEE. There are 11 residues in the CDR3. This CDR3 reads CASSRESEQYF. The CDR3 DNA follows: TGTGCCAGCAGCCGAGAATCCGAGCAGTACTTC.

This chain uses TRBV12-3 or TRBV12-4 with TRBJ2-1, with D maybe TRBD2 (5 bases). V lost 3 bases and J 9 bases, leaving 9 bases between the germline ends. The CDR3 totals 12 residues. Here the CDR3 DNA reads TGTGCCAGCAGTTTGGGAGTTGGTGAGCAGTTCTTC. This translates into CASSLGVGEQFF.

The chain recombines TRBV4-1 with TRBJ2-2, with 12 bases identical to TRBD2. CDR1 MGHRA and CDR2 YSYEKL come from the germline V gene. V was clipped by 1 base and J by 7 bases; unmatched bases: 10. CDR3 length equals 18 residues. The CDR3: CASSQVELAGGLLGELFF. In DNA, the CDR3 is TGCGCCAGCAGCCAAGTCGAACTAGCGGGAGGTCTTCTCGGGGAGCTGTTTTTT.

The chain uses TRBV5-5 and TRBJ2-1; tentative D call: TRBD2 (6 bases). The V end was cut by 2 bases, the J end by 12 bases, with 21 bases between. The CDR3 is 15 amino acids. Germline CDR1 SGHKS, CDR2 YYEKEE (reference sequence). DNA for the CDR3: TGTGCCAGCAGCTTAATAGCGGCTCTGATTGAGTGGCAGTTCTTC. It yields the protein CASSLIAALIEWQFF.

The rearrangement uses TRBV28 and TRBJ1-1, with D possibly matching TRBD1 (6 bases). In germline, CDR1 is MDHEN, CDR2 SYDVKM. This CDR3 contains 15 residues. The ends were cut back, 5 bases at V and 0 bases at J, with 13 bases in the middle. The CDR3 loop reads CASSVPGHMNTEAFF. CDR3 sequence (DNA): TGTGCCAGCAGTGTTCCGGGACATATGAACACTGAAGCTTTCTTT.

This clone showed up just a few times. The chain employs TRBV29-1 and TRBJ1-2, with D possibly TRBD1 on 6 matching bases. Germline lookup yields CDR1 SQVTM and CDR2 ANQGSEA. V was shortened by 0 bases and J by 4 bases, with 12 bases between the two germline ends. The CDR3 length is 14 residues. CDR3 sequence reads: CSVEDRGGAYGYTF. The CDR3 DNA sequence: TGCAGCGTTGAAGATCGAGGGGGGGCCTATGGCTACACCTTC.

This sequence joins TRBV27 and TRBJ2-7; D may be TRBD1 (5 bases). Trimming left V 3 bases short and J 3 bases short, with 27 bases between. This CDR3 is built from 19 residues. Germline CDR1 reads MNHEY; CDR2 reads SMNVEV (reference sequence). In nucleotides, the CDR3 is TGTGCCAGCAGTTTTAGGCCCAGGGCATTGCGACGGAACCACTACGAGCAGTACTTC. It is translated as CASSFRPRALRRNHYEQYF.

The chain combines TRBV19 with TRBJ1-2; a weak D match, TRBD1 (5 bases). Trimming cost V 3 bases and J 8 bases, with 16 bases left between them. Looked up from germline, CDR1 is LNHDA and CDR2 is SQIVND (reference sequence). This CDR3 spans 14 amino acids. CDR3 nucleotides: TGTGCCAGTAGTATTTTCCCAGGGTATAAGGGCTACACCTTC. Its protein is CASSIFPGYKGYTF.

DNA of the CDR3: TGTGCCAGCAGCTACCCGACTAGCGGGAGTGAGACCCAGTACTTC. Its translation: CASSYPTSGSETQYF. This chain uses TRBV11-2 with TRBJ2-5; 12 positions match TRBD2. V shed 4 bases and J 5 bases; nucleotides not matched to a gene: 5. CDR1 and CDR2 (germline): SGHAT, FQNNGV. The CDR3 extends over 15 amino acids.

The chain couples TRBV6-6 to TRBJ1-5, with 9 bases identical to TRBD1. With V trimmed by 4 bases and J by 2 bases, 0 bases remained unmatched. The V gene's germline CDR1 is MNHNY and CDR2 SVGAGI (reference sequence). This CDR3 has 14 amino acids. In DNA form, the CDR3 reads TGTGCCAGCAGTTGGGACAGGGGCAATCAGCCCCAGCATTTT. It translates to CASSWDRGNQPQHF.

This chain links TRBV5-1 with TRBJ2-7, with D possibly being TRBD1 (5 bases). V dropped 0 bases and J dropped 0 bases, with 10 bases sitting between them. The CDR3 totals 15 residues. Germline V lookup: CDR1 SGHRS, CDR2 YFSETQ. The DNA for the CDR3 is TGCGCCAGCAGCTTGGTACCGACAGACTCCTACGAGCAGTACTTC. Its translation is CASSLVPTDSYEQYF.

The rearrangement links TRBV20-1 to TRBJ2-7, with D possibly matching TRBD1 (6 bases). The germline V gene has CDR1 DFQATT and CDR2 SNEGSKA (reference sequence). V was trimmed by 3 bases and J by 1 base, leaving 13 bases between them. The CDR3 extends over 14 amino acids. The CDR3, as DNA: TGCAGTGCTAGTCGGTCAGGGGTATCCTACGAGCAGTACTTC. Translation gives CSASRSGVSYEQYF.

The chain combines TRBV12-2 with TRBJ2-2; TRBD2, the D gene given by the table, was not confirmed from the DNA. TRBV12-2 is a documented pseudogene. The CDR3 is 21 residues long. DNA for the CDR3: TGTGCAAGTCGCTTAGGGGGCCTTGGGACTAGCGGGAGGGCGTGGACCGGGGAGCTGTTTTTT. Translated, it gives CASRLGGLGTSGRAWTGELFF.

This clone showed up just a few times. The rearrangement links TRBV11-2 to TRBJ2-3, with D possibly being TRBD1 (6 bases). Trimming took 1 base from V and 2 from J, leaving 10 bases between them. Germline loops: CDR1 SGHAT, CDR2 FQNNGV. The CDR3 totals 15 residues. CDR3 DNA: TGTGCCAGCAGCTTAGGGGCAGGGGTCACAGATACGCAGTATTTT. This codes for CASSLGAGVTDTQYF.

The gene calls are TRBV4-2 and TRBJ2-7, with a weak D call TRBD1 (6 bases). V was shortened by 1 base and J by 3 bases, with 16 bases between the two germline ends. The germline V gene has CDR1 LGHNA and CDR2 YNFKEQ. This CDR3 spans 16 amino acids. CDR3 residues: CASSQATRTDIYEQYF. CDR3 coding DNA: TGTGCCAGCAGCCAAGCCACGAGGACAGACATCTACGAGCAGTACTTC.

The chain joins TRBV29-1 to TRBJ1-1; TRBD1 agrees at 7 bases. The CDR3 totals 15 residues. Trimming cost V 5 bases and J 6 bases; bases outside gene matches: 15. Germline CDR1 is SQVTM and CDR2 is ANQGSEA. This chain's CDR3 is CSVLEQGLSEAEAFF. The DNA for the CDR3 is TGCAGCGTTTTAGAACAGGGGCTGTCCGAAGCTGAAGCTTTCTTT.

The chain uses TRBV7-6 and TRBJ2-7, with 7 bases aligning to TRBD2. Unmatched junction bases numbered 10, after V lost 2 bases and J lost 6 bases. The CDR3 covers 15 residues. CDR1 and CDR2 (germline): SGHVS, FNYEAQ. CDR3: CASSLMPGPGGEQYF. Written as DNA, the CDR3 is TGTGCCAGCAGCTTAATGCCGGGGCCGGGGGGCGAGCAGTACTTC.

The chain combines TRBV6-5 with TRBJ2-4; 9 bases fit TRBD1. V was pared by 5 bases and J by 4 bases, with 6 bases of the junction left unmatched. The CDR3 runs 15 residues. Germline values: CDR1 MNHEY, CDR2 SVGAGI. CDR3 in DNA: TGTGCCAGCAGTAACGCCGGGACAGGGAAAAACATTCAGTACTTC. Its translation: CASSNAGTGKNIQYF.